This T cell receptor beta chain stems from a study of T cell responses to AZD1222 COVID-19 vaccine. Overall study context: Pooling of second doses given at about 4 or about 12 weeks was done.

The germline CDR1 and CDR2 sequences are SGHRS and YFSETQ. CDR3 length: 16 amino acids. Trimming left V 4 bases short and J 2 bases short, with 13 bases between. Study-level points and caveats: Variant regions that are unmutated are reportedly the target of nearly half of spike-specific TCRs. Dominant at 160-218 and 743-854, vaccine-associated CD4 TCRs also spanned spike. Recipients of two AZD1222 doses showed rising Spike-specific TCR breadth and depth.

Points on this clone: Its cognate antigen is unknown.

Libraries were prepared by immunoSEQ multiplex PCR; TCRdb keeps only in-frame clonotypes and omits some of them. The sample has 90,000 to 150,000 clones; 70% to 90% are singletons. The sequenced sample was peripheral blood, obtained on day 0 of AZD1222 vaccination. This chain links TRBV5-1 with TRBJ2-6; perhaps TRBD2 as D (6 bases). This TCR derives from an adult in good health. CDR3 sequence (DNA): TGCGCCAGCAGCCGGGCCGGAGGGACTGGGGCCAACGTCCTGACTTTC. It encodes CASSRAGGTGANVLTF.